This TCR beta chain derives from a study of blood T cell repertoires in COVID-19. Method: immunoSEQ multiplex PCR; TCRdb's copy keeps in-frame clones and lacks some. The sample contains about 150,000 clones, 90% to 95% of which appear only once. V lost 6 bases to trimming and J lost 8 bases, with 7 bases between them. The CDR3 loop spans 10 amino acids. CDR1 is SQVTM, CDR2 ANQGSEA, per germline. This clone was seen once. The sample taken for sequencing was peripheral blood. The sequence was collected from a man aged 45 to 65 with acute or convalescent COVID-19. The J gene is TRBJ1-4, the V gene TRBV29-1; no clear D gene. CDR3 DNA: TGCAGCGTCCGAGGAGAAAAACTGTTTTTT. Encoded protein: CSVRGEKLFF.